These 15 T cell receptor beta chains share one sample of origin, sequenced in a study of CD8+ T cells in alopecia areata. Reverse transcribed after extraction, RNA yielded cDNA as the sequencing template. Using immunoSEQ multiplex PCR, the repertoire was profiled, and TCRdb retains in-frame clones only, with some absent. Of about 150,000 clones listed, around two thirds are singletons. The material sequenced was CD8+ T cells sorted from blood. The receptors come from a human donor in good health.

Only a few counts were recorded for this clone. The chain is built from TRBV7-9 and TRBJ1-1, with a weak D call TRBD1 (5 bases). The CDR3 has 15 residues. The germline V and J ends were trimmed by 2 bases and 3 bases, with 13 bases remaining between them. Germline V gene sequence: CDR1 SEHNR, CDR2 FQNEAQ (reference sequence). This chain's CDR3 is CASSLMEGMDTEAFF. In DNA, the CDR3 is TGTGCCAGCAGCTTAATGGAGGGGATGGACACTGAAGCTTTCTTT.

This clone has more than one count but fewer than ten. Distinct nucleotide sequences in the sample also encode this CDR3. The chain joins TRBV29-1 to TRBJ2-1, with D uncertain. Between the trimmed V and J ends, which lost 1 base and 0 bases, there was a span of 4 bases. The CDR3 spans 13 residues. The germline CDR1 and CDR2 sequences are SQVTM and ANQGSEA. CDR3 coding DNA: TGCAGCGTTGAAGGTGGCTCCTACAATGAGCAGTTCTTC. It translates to CSVEGGSYNEQFF.

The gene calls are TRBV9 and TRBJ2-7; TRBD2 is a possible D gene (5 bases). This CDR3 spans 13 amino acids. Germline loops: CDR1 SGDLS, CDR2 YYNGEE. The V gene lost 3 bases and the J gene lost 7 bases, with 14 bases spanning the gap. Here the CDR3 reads CASSEGRRKEQYF. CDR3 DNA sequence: TGTGCCAGCAGCGAGGGTAGGAGGAAGGAGCAGTACTTC. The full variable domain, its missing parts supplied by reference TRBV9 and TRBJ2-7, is DSGVTQTPKHLITATGQRVTLRCSPRSGDLSVYWYQQSLDQGLQFLIQYYNGEERAKGNILERFSAQQFPDLHSELNLSSLELGDSALYFCASSEGRRKEQYFGPGTRLTVT.

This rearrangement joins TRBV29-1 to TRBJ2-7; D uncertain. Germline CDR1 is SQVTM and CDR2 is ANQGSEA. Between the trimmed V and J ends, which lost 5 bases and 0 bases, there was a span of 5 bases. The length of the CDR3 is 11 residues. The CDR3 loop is CSVTDSYEQYF. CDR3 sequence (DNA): TGCAGCGTTACGGACTCCTACGAGCAGTACTTC.

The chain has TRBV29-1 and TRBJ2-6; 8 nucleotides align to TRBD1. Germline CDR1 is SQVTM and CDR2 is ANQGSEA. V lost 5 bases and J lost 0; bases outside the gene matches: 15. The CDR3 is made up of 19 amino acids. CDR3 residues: CSVYPSEGTGDSGANVLTF. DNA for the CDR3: TGCAGCGTTTACCCCTCGGAGGGGACAGGAGACTCTGGGGCCAACGTCCTGACTTTC.

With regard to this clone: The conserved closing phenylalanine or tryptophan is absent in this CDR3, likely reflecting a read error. The DNA for the CDR3 is TGTGCCAGCAGACTACTAGCAACCTACGAGCAGTACCTC. As protein: CASRLLATYEQYL. J is TRBJ2-7 and V is TRBV6-1; maybe TRBD2 (6 bases). Germline V CDR1 and CDR2: MNHNS, SASEGT. V lost 6 bases and J 2 bases, leaving 11 bases between the germline ends. This CDR3 is built from 13 residues.

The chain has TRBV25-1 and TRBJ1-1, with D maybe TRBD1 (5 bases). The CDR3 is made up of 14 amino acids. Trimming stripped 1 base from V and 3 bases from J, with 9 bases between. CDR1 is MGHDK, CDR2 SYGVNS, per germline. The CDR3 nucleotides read TGTGCCAGCAGTGAATTGAGGGGAGACACTGAAGCTTTCTTT. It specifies CASSELRGDTEAFF.

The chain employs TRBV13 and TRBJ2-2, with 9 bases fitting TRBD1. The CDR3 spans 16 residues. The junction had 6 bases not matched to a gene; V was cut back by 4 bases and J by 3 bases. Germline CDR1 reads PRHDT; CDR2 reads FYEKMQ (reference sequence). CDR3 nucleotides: TGTGCCAGCAGCTACAGGGGGCGCGGGGACACCGGGGAGCTGTTTTTT. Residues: CASSYRGRGDTGELFF.

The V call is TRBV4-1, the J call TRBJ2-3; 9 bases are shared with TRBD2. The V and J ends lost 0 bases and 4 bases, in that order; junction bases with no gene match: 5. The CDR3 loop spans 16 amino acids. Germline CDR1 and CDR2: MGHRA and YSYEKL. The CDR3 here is CASSQDPSGIADTQYF. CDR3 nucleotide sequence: TGCGCCAGCAGCCAAGACCCTAGCGGGATCGCAGATACGCAGTATTTT.

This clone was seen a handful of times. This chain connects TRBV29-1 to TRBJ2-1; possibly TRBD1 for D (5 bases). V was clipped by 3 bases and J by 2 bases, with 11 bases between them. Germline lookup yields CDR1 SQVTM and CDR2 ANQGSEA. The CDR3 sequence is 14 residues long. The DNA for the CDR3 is TGCAGCGTTGAGGACGGACACACCTACAATGAGCAGTTCTTC. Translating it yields CSVEDGHTYNEQFF.

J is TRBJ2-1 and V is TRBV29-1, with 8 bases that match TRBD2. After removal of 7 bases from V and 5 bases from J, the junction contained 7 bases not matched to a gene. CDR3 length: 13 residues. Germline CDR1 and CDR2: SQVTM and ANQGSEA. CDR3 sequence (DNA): TGCAGCGCCTGGACTAGCACCGACAATGAGCAGTTCTTC. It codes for CSAWTSTDNEQFF.

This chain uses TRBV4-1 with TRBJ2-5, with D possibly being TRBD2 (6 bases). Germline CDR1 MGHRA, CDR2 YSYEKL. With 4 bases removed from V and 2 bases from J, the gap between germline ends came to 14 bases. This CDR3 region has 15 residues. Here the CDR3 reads CASSPRLGGQETQYF. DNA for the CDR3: TGCGCCAGCAGCCCGCGCCTGGGAGGACAAGAGACCCAGTACTTC.

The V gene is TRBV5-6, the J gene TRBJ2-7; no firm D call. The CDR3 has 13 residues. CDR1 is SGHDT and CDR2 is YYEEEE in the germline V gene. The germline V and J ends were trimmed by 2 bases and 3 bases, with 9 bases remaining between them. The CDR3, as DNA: TGTGCCAGCAGCTTTCGCCAAAACTACGAGCAGTACTTC. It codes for CASSFRQNYEQYF.

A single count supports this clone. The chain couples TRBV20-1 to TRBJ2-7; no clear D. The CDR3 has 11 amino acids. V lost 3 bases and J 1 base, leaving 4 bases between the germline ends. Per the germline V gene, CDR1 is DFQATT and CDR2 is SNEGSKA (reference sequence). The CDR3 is CSASPSYEQYF. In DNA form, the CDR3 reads TGCAGTGCTAGTCCATCCTACGAGCAGTACTTC.

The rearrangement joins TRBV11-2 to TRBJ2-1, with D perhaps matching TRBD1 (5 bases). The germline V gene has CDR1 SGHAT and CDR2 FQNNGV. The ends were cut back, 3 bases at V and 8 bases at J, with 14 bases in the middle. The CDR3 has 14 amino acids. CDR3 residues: CASSLLFGADEQFF. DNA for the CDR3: TGTGCCAGCAGCTTGTTATTTGGGGCGGATGAGCAGTTCTTC.